This T cell receptor (beta chain) was recovered during a study of ipilimumab plus nivolumab after autologous stem cell transplantation. This clone was detected only once. Checkpoint therapy with ipilimumab 1 mg/kg began 14 to 28 days after transplant. V was pared by 8 bases and J by 1 base, with 24 bases between. Germline loops: CDR1 GTSNPN, CDR2 SVGIG (reference sequence). The CDR3 is 17 residues long. Assay: immunoSEQ multiplex PCR; the TCRdb copy retains only in-frame clones and omits some. This sample has around 20,000 clones; about 80% occur once, and the top ten carry more than 15%. Specimen: PBMCs, collected in a trial of ipilimumab plus nivolumab as post-transplant consolidation. The chain joins TRBV30 to TRBJ1-3; perhaps TRBD1 as D (6 bases). The TCR originated in a male donor with diffuse large B-cell lymphoma. DNA for the CDR3: TGTGCCGGGCGGGTCCGGGGGGCGGGGGCGTCTGGAAACACCATATATTTT. Amino acids: CAGRVRGAGASGNTIYF.